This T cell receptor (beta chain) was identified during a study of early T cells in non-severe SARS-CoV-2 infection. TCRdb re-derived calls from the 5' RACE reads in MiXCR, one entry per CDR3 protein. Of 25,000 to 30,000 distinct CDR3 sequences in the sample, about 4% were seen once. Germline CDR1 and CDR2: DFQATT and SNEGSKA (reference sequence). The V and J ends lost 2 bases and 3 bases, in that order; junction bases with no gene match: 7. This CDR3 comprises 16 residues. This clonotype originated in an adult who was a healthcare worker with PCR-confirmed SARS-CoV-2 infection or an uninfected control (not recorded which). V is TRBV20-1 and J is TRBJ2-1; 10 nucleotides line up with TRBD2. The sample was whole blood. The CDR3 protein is CSARLAGVKIYNEQFF. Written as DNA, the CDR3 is TGCAGTGCTAGACTAGCGGGAGTTAAAATCTACAATGAGCAGTTCTTC.